The 15 T cell receptor beta chains presented below share a single source sample, sequenced in a study of shared clonotypes between healthy human individuals. Method: immunoSEQ multiplex PCR; TCRdb's copy keeps in-frame clones and lacks some. The sample lists roughly 110,000 clones; about 67% were seen once. Sequencing was performed on memory CD8+ T cells sorted from blood. Subset indicated: CD45RO+ cells pooled with CCR7-negative TemRA cells. The receptor set was obtained from a woman younger than 45 in good health.

This clone was counted once. The chain links TRBV20-1 to TRBJ2-7; D gene uncertain. Between the trimmed V and J ends, which lost 4 bases and 3 bases, there was a span of 7 bases. This CDR3 contains 11 residues. Germline V lookup: CDR1 DFQATT, CDR2 SNEGSKA (reference sequence). CDR3: CSAIGNYEQYF. The CDR3 DNA is TGCAGTGCTATAGGGAACTACGAGCAGTACTTC.

V is TRBV11-2 and J is TRBJ2-1; 9 bases match TRBD2. The CDR3 extends over 15 amino acids. J lost 2 bases, V lost 4 bases, and 3 bases had no gene match. Germline V gives CDR1 SGHAT, CDR2 FQNNGV. The CDR3 DNA sequence: TGTGCCAGCAGCTCTCTAGCGGGACCCTACAATGAGCAGTTCTTC. The encoded protein is CASSSLAGPYNEQFF.

This chain connects TRBV27 to TRBJ1-2; TRBD1 aligns across 7 bases. Per germline, CDR1 MNHEY and CDR2 SMNVEV (reference sequence). With V trimmed by 4 bases and J by 2 bases, 4 bases remained unmatched. This CDR3 region has 14 residues. The chain's CDR3 is CASSWTGGNYGYTF. CDR3 nucleotides: TGTGCCAGCAGTTGGACAGGAGGGAACTATGGCTACACCTTC.

The gene calls are TRBV6-1 and TRBJ2-1; perhaps TRBD2 as D (5 bases). This CDR3 region has 12 residues. The V and J ends lost 8 bases and 4 bases respectively, with 9 bases between them. Germline values: CDR1 MNHNS, CDR2 SASEGT. The CDR3 sequence is CASCSEYNEQFF. The CDR3 region has the DNA TGTGCCAGCTGTAGCGAGTACAATGAGCAGTTCTTC.

This chain joins TRBV5-1 and TRBJ2-2; 9 bases line up with TRBD1. The junction had 7 bases not matched to a gene; V was cut back by 7 bases and J by 3 bases. Germline V gives CDR1 SGHRS, CDR2 YFSETQ. This CDR3 spans 15 amino acids. The DNA of the CDR3 is TGCGCCAGCGGGTTACAGGGGGCCGACACCGGGGAGCTGTTTTTT. The encoded protein is CASGLQGADTGELFF.

The J gene is TRBJ2-1, the V gene TRBV5-1; D gene unclear. The length of the CDR3 is 17 residues. Germline CDR1 is SGHRS and CDR2 is YFSETQ. Trimming cost V 0 bases and J 2 bases, with 15 bases left between them. CDR3 bases: TGCGCCAGCAGCTTGGGCCCCCACAAGAATCCCTACAATGAGCAGTTCTTC. It yields the protein CASSLGPHKNPYNEQFF.

This clone was detected only a few times. The rearrangement uses TRBV9 and TRBJ1-4, with no clear D. With 0 bases removed from V and 10 bases from J, the gap between germline ends came to 13 bases. Germline V lookup: CDR1 SGDLS, CDR2 YYNGEE. The CDR3 totals 14 residues. This CDR3 reads CASSVGGVPRKLFF. The CDR3 DNA sequence: TGTGCCAGCAGCGTAGGCGGCGTCCCAAGAAAACTGTTTTTT.

The chain joins TRBV7-8 to TRBJ2-5; 7 bases map to TRBD1. Germline V CDR1 and CDR2: SGHVS, FQNEAQ. The length of the CDR3 is 15 residues. Trimming removed 1 base from V and 3 bases from J; junction bases left unmatched: 5. The CDR3 DNA follows: TGTGCCAGCAGCTTAGGGGGACAGTCCAAAGAGACCCAGTACTTC. Translated, it gives CASSLGGQSKETQYF.

The rearrangement joins TRBV6-5 to TRBJ2-6; a possible D gene is TRBD1 (6 bases). The CDR3 spans 16 residues. CDR1 is MNHEY, CDR2 SVGAGI, per germline. With 3 bases removed from V and 6 bases from J, the gap between germline ends came to 15 bases. CDR3 in amino acids: CASSYRVQGEANVLTF. CDR3 bases: TGTGCCAGCAGTTATCGGGTACAGGGTGAGGCCAACGTCCTGACTTTC.

The chain carries TRBV15 and TRBJ1-2; no reliable D call. Trimming cost V 4 bases and J 0 bases, with 12 bases left between them. The V gene's germline CDR1 is LNHNV and CDR2 YYDKDF (reference sequence). This CDR3 has 15 residues. This CDR3 reads CATSILESSNYGYTF. The CDR3 nucleotides are TGTGCCACCAGCATCCTAGAATCGTCTAACTATGGCTACACCTTC.

The chain uses TRBV7-2 and TRBJ2-7, with D unclear. The CDR3 spans 15 residues. Trimming shortened V by 5 bases and J by 0 bases, and 14 bases separated the two germline ends. In germline, CDR1 is SGHTA, CDR2 FQGNSA. This chain's CDR3 is CASSPWTASSYEQYF. CDR3 DNA: TGTGCCAGCAGCCCTTGGACGGCGAGCTCCTACGAGCAGTACTTC.

This clone appeared a single time. Other DNA sequences in the sample encode the same CDR3. The chain is built from TRBV7-9 and TRBJ2-1, with 7 bases fitting TRBD2. This CDR3 is built from 16 residues. CDR1 SEHNR and CDR2 FQNEAQ come from the germline V gene (reference sequence). The V and J ends lost 5 bases and 0 bases, in that order; junction bases with no gene match: 7. CDR3 amino acids: CASSPPGGSSYNEQFF. In DNA, the CDR3 is TGTGCCAGCAGCCCGCCCGGCGGGAGCTCCTACAATGAGCAGTTCTTC.

The chain has TRBV28 and TRBJ2-7; D is uncertain. The V end was cut by 6 bases, the J end by 2 bases, with 14 bases between. Per germline, CDR1 MDHEN and CDR2 SYDVKM. The CDR3 covers 14 residues. CDR3 DNA sequence: TGTGCCAGCAGGGAACTGAAATCCCCCTACGAGCAGTACTTC. It codes for CASRELKSPYEQYF.

The chain joins TRBV9 to TRBJ2-7; D assignment may be TRBD1 or TRBD2 (5 bases each). Germline values: CDR1 SGDLS, CDR2 YYNGEE. The V gene lost 6 bases and the J gene lost 5 bases, with 9 bases spanning the gap. This CDR3 is 11 amino acids long. Here the CDR3 reads CASKGTHEQYF. The CDR3 nucleotides read TGTGCCAGCAAAGGGACCCACGAGCAGTACTTC.

The J gene is TRBJ1-2, the V gene TRBV2; TRBD1 agrees at 7 bases. The germline CDR1 and CDR2 sequences are SNHLY and FYNNEI. The trim removed 9 bases at V and 4 bases at J, leaving 8 bases unmatched. This CDR3 contains 13 residues. The CDR3 sequence: CARVNGTVYGYTF. For the CDR3, the DNA is TGTGCCAGGGTTAACGGGACAGTCTATGGCTACACCTTC.